This entry features one T cell receptor (beta chain) sequence. There is no known antigen for this receptor. Base qualities are not at hand, and no much larger clone is one base apart. The data originate from a study of post-analysis software for immune sequencing data (dated by TCRdb to the mid-2010s). Describing the broader study: Disease courses on record covered relapsing-remitting, secondary progressive and progressive-relapsing multiple sclerosis, though some patients had no subtype annotation. The patient repertoires were compared against some twelve previously published healthy control repertoires obtained from donors aged 6 to 25 years. A subset of samples was prepared in parallel using single-end sample barcoding, then pooled and co-amplified after Illumina adapter ligation.

Libraries were made using PCR. TCRdb lists the instrument as Illumina HiSeq 2500. To reduce PCR and sequencing biases, unique molecular identifiers were built into the TCR beta cDNA libraries. Some 500,000 cDNA molecules were obtained per 1 to 10 million input T cells, so each molecule approximated one T cell. Patient libraries were prepared and sequenced with the same protocol used for the earlier healthy control dataset. Within a given batch, samples were prepared together, multiplexed and sequenced on the same HiSeq lane. Processing in the source paper ran as follows. MIGEC was used to process the raw barcoded reads, and molecular identifier groups with only a single read were discarded before consensus assembly and CDR3 extraction. Clonotype tables were post-analysed with VDJtools, and diversity was normalized by down-sampling all datasets to the smallest sample size. In repertoire overlap clustering, CDR3 amino acid sequences, but not nucleotide sequences, were matched to correct batch-related cross-sample contamination. In TCRdb, the public reads were trimmed at Q25 with fastp and aligned with MiXCR, with productive beta chains retained. CDR3 protein sequences are deduplicated, and each keeps its most common genes and DNA. The V and J calls, along with clone size, are taken from TCRdb and not from the paper's own processing. Within this sample are around 260,000 distinct CDR3 sequences, with 36% of them counted one time only. The ten largest clones capture under 5.5% of the sample.

Reading from cysteine to phenylalanine, the CDR3 counts 19 amino acids. This entry keeps only the CDR3 DNA: 57 bases, framed from base 1. Compared with germline, V lacks 1 base and J lacks 2 bases; bases without a gene match: 8. As encoded in the germline V gene, CDR1 is MNHEY while CDR2 is SVGAGI. General study outcomes and caveats: Normalized Chao1 diversity was significantly lower in multiple sclerosis patients than controls, suggesting substantial peripheral T-cell clonal expansion. Significantly higher frequencies in patients than in controls were found for a handful of TRBV segments, including TRBV5-6, TRBV5-1 and TRBV20-1. When samples were clustered directly using the F measure, samples prepared in the same batch co-clustered strongly, which prompted a batch-effect correction. The control group was slightly older than the multiple sclerosis patient group.

To demonstrate the VDJtools post-analysis software, the study profiled TCR beta repertoires from the peripheral blood of 13 young patients with multiple sclerosis. The multiple sclerosis patients were children and adolescents ranging in age from about 6 to 17 years. This TCR derives from a girl under 18 with multiple sclerosis. The sample taken for sequencing was blood. The rearrangement combines TRBV6-5 with TRBJ2-2, and 12 junction bases match TRBD2. CDR3 region: CASSYWPGTSGPNTGELFF. The DNA sequence is given as TGTGCCAGCAGTTACTGGCCCGGGACTAGCGGGCCCAACACCGGGGAGCTGTTTTTT.